The entry that follows covers one T cell receptor beta chain sequence. Its target antigen remains unknown. Base qualities are not recorded, but no much larger clone differs from it by a single base. These data originate in a study of cytomegalovirus exposure and HLA in healthy donors (dated 2017 in TCRdb). About the study as a whole: In an earlier analysis of 587 of the donors, roughly 300 Gb of sequence data and 100 million or so unique TCR beta sequences from roughly 200 million T cells were reported. In a later analysis, previously published TCR beta repertoires from 550 to 700 donors were re-analyzed and high-resolution HLA genotyping was added so that TCR occurrence patterns could be studied. The study combined high-throughput TCR immunosequencing, statistical association of individual TCRs with disease status, and machine learning to predict cytomegalovirus infection status. Rather than using new phenotypic data, the later analysis identified candidate immune exposures from TCR beta sequences and from how often those sequences occurred across donors. Every discovery cohort repertoire had been produced on one sequencing platform. Typing coverage differed by locus: A, B, C, DRB1 and DQB1 were typed in roughly 620-630 donors, DQA1 in 522, DPA1 in 606, and DPB1 in 450 to 490. Donor age, sex, ethnicity and CMV serostatus were compiled alongside the repertoire data. The T cell repertoires of some 670 subjects were profiled by immunosequencing and related to cytomegalovirus serostatus. Both class I and class II loci were covered by HLA typing, at four-digit resolution. An early release covering over 500 HLA-typed donors comprised about 300 gigabases of sequencing data and approximately 85 million unique TCR sequences. Four to six DR-DQ haplotypes were handled as single units for association and clustering, since linkage in the cohort was strong. Genome-wide SNP genotypes for about 65% of the roughly 670 donors were used in a later genetic analysis, which treated that subset as a discovery cohort. Of the approximately 370 genotyped donors, approximately 80% were placed in the genetic ancestry cluster associated with self-reported Caucasian donors. On average, roughly 240,000 unique TCR beta nucleotide sequences were sequenced per donor among about 400 genotyped donors of the cohort, with around 19% of those sequences being non-productive. Besides the first cohort of more than 650 subjects, a separate validation cohort made up of 90 to 150 different subjects was used. An earlier analysis of around 580 of the donors used high-throughput TCR beta sequencing to judge whether each TCR beta V gene segment behaved as functional or pseudogenic. The study aimed to test whether signatures of past pathogen exposure could be identified by cataloging public T cell receptors. Beyond this particular receptor, the publication reports: The classifier was reported to diagnose cytomegalovirus status with high specificity and sensitivity in both the original and validation cohorts. A further reported finding was that TCR beta sequences accurately predicted the HLA-A and HLA-B alleles for most subjects in the first cohort. In a later genetic analysis, a missense DCLRE1C variant was associated with V-gene and J-gene trimming of TCR beta chains, and the association was replicated in an independent cohort. The only immune exposure information available for the cohort was CMV serostatus. The authors suggested that the approach could potentially be generalized to other disease states and immunological phenotypes. Correlated functional status among segregating V segments might reflect linkage disequilibrium, but an unknown experimental factor could not be ruled out. A later analysis reported that several top co-occurrence clusters appeared linked to parvovirus B19, influenza, CMV and Epstein-Barr virus. Compared with the 666-donor mean, donors in an Asian-associated ancestry cluster had fewer N-insertions in productive TCRs, according to a later genetic analysis. A later analysis associated some 17,000 TCR beta sequences with specific HLA alleles at a false discovery rate of 0.05. According to a later analysis, TCR association rates differed among HLA loci, with DRB1 alleles showing the most associated TCRs and HLA-C alleles showing the fewest. When HLA alleles, especially DR and DQ, strongly co-occurred, TCR associations were difficult to assign to individual alleles. The cohort was sequenced for TCR beta chains only, and without alpha or paired-chain data the features that could be detected were limited. A few of the identified cytomegalovirus-associated TCR beta chains were confirmed in vitro to be specific for cytomegalovirus antigens. Because HLA typing was unavailable for some donors at each locus, only the typed subset was used in association tests. Because counts were too low, about 18 rarely observed V segments, including chromosome 9 orphons, were excluded from the earlier analysis of under 650 of the donors. Most TCR sequences were observed very rarely across donors, whereas some public TCRs were present in many individuals. A group of highly shared sequence variants was considered likely to be a technical artifact of the sequencing pipeline. A later analysis found that most CMV-associated TCR beta chains appeared HLA-restricted, with HLA associations seemingly driven largely by CMV exposure. The presence/absence analyses assumed that sequencing depth was roughly uniform across donors, and that assumption may not be true. In an earlier analysis of around 600 of the donors, most TCR beta V segments were observed in productive rearrangements about 87% or about 30% of the time, broadly matching IMGT annotations. The study gave a list of more than 150 TCR beta chains associated with cytomegalovirus. Compared with equally common non-associated chains, HLA-associated TCR beta chains in a later analysis were more clonally expanded and had lower generation probabilities.

The cohort comprised around 700 healthy bone marrow donors. Cohort members were all nominally healthy when sampled, although unrecorded immune exposures were likely present. The donor tested CMV seropositive, placing the donor among the 250 to 350 seropositive members of the cohort. Each donor provided a peripheral blood sample, and peripheral blood mononuclear cells were used for TCR beta sequencing. Genomic DNA was extracted from the blood cell samples with the Qiagen DNeasy Blood Extraction Kit. The library was obtained by the immunoSEQ multiplex PCR assay. The multiplex PCR relied on a mix of 60 forward primers for TCR Vbeta segments and 13 reverse primers for TCR Jbeta segments. A multiplex PCR assay on genomic DNA amplified the CDR3 region of rearranged TCR beta genes. On the Illumina HiSeq System, the amplified TCR beta libraries were sequenced as 87-base-pair reads. Concerning the study's data processing: Across the 700 or so repertoires, a later analysis counted around 80 million unique TCR beta chains, around 10 million of which were shared by at least two donors. To remove PCR and sequencing errors, raw reads were error-corrected and collapsed into unique sequences using a nearest-neighbor algorithm that merged closely related sequences. V, D and J gene segments were assigned by aligning CDR3 sequences to IMGT reference sequences. For a sequence to be retained, a match of at least six nucleotides was required to both a V gene segment and a J gene segment. A rearrangement was called productive if the CDR3 had no stop codons and remained in frame with V and J, and every other rearrangement was called non-productive. Following IMGT convention, CDR3 was defined as the stretch from the second conserved V-encoded cysteine up to the conserved J-encoded phenylalanine. Sequences without an unambiguous match to a single V gene segment were excluded from the earlier analysis of about 630 of the donors. In an earlier analysis of approximately 590 of the donors, V segments were called functional above 56.7% productive rearrangements and were called segregating when the between-donor standard deviation exceeded 5%. A statistical classification framework was built to diagnose cytomegalovirus status from the catalog of TCR beta chain sequences. A later analysis assigned V and J genes by comparing TCR nucleotide sequences with IMGT/GENE-DB human TR gene sequences. Using the TCRdist pipeline, a later analysis assigned CDR3 sequences along with most-parsimonious VDJ recombination scenarios. In a later analysis, each TCR beta chain was defined by its CDR3 amino acid sequence together with its V-gene family, and reads lacking a unique V-gene family were excluded. As a way to deal with suspected cross-contamination and a sequencing artifact, a later analysis dropped under 600 nucleotide sequences that were highly shared and had low generation probability. In a later analysis, a clonal expansion index was calculated for each public chain from normalized within-repertoire ranks of inferred template counts. Generation probabilities in a later analysis came from a VDJ recombination model fitted to out-of-frame rearrangements, and those results were checked against IGoR. In a later analysis, TCR-TCR, TCR-HLA and TCR-CMV co-occurrence was scored with hypergeometric tests, and a repertoire-size bias correction was applied to TCR pairs. A later analysis estimated false discovery rates by permuting HLA or CMV assignments 20 times. In a later analysis, co-occurring TCRs were grouped with DBSCAN, and TCRdist sequence similarity was added when clustering was performed within HLA-allele-positive subsets. Co-occurrence clustering excluded repertoires with fewer than 30,000 or more than 120,000 public chains, plus five with anomalous nucleotide sharing. TCRdb limited this immuneACCESS table to in-frame rearrangements with V and J called. A share of clones is missing; checked studies link under half to unresolved V genes, and the rest is unexplained. From that table come the V and J calls and clone size; the DNA was used to work out D and trimming. Here the sample has roughly 140,000 clones; around 79% occur a single time. Jointly, the top ten make up 6.5% to 7% of the sample.

The receptor was isolated from a woman in her forties in good health and CMV-seropositive. The sample comprised PBMCs.

The sequence in DNA is TGTGCCAGCTCACCACGACAGGGGTCCGGGGAGACCCAGTACTTC. Translated, it gives CASSPRQGSGETQYF. The rearranged segments are TRBV18 and TRBJ2-5; TRBD1 fits 8 bases in the junction. For this chain, trimming is 1 base at the V end and 5 bases at the J end, and the number of junction bases without a gene match is 6. The CDR3 holds 15 amino acids from the cysteine to the phenylalanine. Here the CDR3 DNA is all that survives: 45 bases in frame from base 1. As encoded in the germline V gene, CDR1 is KGHSH while CDR2 is LQKENI.